Below, 18 T cell receptor beta chains from the same sample are listed, as sequenced in a study of human T cells and chemical hapten exposure. TCRdb processed the RACE reads anew with MiXCR; each CDR3 protein has one entry. The sample gives more than 300,000 distinct CDR3 sequences, 5% to 6.5% of which show up once; around 8.6% is in the top ten. Time point reported: pre-sensitization, week 0. Treatment defined: therapeutic diphenylcyclopropenone sensitization with weekly scalp DPC. Sequenced material: whole blood, taken in connection with sensitization to the hapten diphenylcyclopropenone (DPC). These receptor sequences come from a woman between 18 and 29 years old with alopecia areata. Some clones in this sample may be carry-over from other donors' samples.

The chain recombines TRBV6-2 or TRBV6-3 with TRBJ1-2, with 8 nucleotides matching TRBD1. The CDR3 totals 13 residues. In germline, CDR1 is MNHEY, CDR2 SVGEGT. Unmatched junction bases numbered 7, after V lost 5 bases and J lost 8 bases. CDR3 in DNA: TGTGCCAGCAGTGGACAGGGAAGAATCGGCTACACCTTC. It codes for CASSGQGRIGYTF.

The J gene is TRBJ1-1, the V gene TRBV29-1; no definite D call. CDR3 length: 14 amino acids. CDR1 SQVTM and CDR2 ANQGSEA come from the germline V gene. V gave up 4 bases and J gave up 3 bases, with 15 bases separating them. In DNA form, the CDR3 reads TGCAGCGTTGGGTGGACGGGAAAGGACACTGAAGCTTTCTTT. The encoded protein is CSVGWTGKDTEAFF.

This clonotype was observed a handful of times. The V call is TRBV7-2, the J call TRBJ1-5; D gene ambiguous. The CDR3 consists of 16 residues. Germline loops: CDR1 SGHTA, CDR2 FQGNSA. V was pared by 8 bases and J by 3 bases, with 20 bases between. This CDR3 is CASGGMAEGLNQPQHF. CDR3 DNA sequence: TGTGCCAGCGGAGGCATGGCAGAGGGCCTCAATCAGCCCCAGCATTTT.

This chain uses TRBV21-1 with TRBJ1-2. TRBV21-1 is a pseudogene locus. This CDR3 spans 15 amino acids. As DNA, the CDR3 is TGTGCCACAGGGGAGGGCCCCATTACTAACTATGGCTACACCTTC. It codes for CATGEGPITNYGYTF.

This clonotype has a count of ten or more. The chain combines TRBV4-3 with TRBJ2-7, with no clear D. Trimming left V 4 bases short and J 4 bases short, with 17 bases between. Germline CDR1 LGHNA, CDR2 YSLEER. The CDR3 sequence is 15 residues long. DNA for the CDR3: TGCGCCAGCAGCCCCGTAGTGCTCGGAGTATACGAGCAGTACTTC. Amino acids: CASSPVVLGVYEQYF.

There are a few counts of this clonotype. The chain links TRBV20-1 to TRBJ2-2, with 9 bases lining up with TRBD1. V was pared by 4 bases and J by 2 bases, with 11 bases of the junction left unmatched. The germline gives CDR1 DFQATT, CDR2 SNEGSKA (reference sequence). The CDR3 is 17 residues long. For the CDR3, the DNA is TGCAGTGCTAATCCTTTTCGGGGACAGGGCAACACCGGGGAGCTGTTTTTT. Its protein product is CSANPFRGQGNTGELFF.

This clonotype was counted ten times or more. The CDR3 here is CASSLEGGRTDTQYF. The CDR3 coding sequence is TGCGCCAGCAGCTTGGAGGGGGGGCGCACAGATACGCAGTATTTT. The genes are TRBV5-1 and TRBJ2-3, with D perhaps matching TRBD2 (7 bases). V shed 0 bases and J shed 1 base, with 9 bases lying between them. The CDR3 has 15 residues. CDR1 SGHRS and CDR2 YFSETQ come from the germline V gene.

This clonotype has at least ten counts. CDR3 DNA sequence: TGCGCCAGCAGCACCGGACAGGGGATGACCTCCAAAAACATTCAGTACTTC. Protein: CASSTGQGMTSKNIQYF. This chain joins TRBV5-1 and TRBJ2-4, with 9 positions matching TRBD1. Germline loops: CDR1 SGHRS, CDR2 YFSETQ. The CDR3 covers 17 residues. Losses at the gene ends were 4 bases for V and 2 bases for J; bases not matched to a gene: 10.

This clonotype was detected a few times. This chain links TRBV5-6 with TRBJ2-2; D is possibly TRBD2 (5 bases). CDR3 length equals 13 residues. V lost 1 base and J 7 bases, leaving 8 bases between the germline ends. CDR1 SGHDT and CDR2 YYEEEE come from the germline V gene. CDR3 sequence reads: CASSLWTLGELFF. As DNA, the CDR3 is TGTGCCAGCAGCTTGTGGACTCTCGGGGAGCTGTTTTTT.

This clonotype was detected ten times or more. The chain uses TRBV4-3 and TRBJ1-2; D might be TRBD1 (6 bases). V lost 3 bases and J lost 5, with 13 bases in between. The CDR3 spans 14 residues. Germline values: CDR1 LGHNA, CDR2 YSLEER. The CDR3 DNA is TGCGCCAGCAGCCATGAGGAAGGGGGTTATGGCTACACCTTC. It translates to CASSHEEGGYGYTF.

V usage is TRBV2 and J usage is TRBJ2-2, with 7 bases lining up with TRBD2. J was trimmed by 2 bases and V by 6 bases; bases with no gene match: 3. CDR1 and CDR2 from the germline V gene are SNHLY and FYNNEI. CDR3 length: 14 amino acids. The CDR3 spells CASRAGLNTGELFF. CDR3 nucleotides: TGTGCCAGCAGAGCGGGGCTTAACACCGGGGAGCTGTTTTTT.

J is TRBJ1-2 and V is TRBV7-6, with TRBD1 as a possible D gene (5 bases). Looked up from germline, CDR1 is SGHVS and CDR2 is FNYEAQ. The CDR3 totals 14 residues. Deletions cut 0 bases from V and 4 bases from J, with 9 bases between. The CDR3 loop is CASSLAEGSYGYTF. The CDR3 nucleotides are TGTGCCAGCAGCTTAGCGGAGGGGAGCTATGGCTACACCTTC.

This clonotype was recorded many times. The rearrangement links TRBV11-3 to TRBJ1-1; TRBD1 might be the D (5 bases). The CDR3 is 15 residues long. V was pared by 1 base and J by 7 bases, with 16 bases between. Germline V gene data show CDR1 as SGHNT and CDR2 as YENEEA. In DNA form, the CDR3 reads TGTGCCAGCAGCTTAGGTCCGACAGACAAAGTTGAAGCTTTCTTT. It yields the protein CASSLGPTDKVEAFF.

This clonotype was observed at least ten times. This chain uses TRBV9 with TRBJ2-3; a possible D gene is TRBD2 (5 bases). Germline V CDR1 and CDR2: SGDLS, YYNGEE. Between the trimmed V and J ends, which lost 3 bases and 0 bases, there was a span of 14 bases. The CDR3 totals 16 residues. The CDR3 sequence is CASSEQRVGSTDTQYF. CDR3 sequence (DNA): TGTGCCAGCAGCGAGCAGAGGGTCGGAAGCACAGATACGCAGTATTTT.

The CDR3: CASSETSGSSTDTQYF. Here the CDR3 DNA reads TGTGCCAGCAGTGAGACTAGCGGGTCTAGCACAGATACGCAGTATTTT. This chain uses TRBV6-4 with TRBJ2-3; 10 bases agree with TRBD2. Germline-derived CDR1 and CDR2 are MRHNA and SNTAGT. V was clipped by 3 bases and J by 0 bases; unmatched bases: 3. The CDR3 has 16 residues.

This clonotype came up many times. This chain uses TRBV9 with TRBJ2-7; D is unclear. Germline values: CDR1 SGDLS, CDR2 YYNGEE. V gave up 7 bases and J gave up 5 bases, with 16 bases separating them. The length of the CDR3 is 13 residues. CDR3 DNA sequence: TGTGCCAGCGGACCCCGACCTGCAGACGAGCAGTACTTC. Its translation is CASGPRPADEQYF.

At least ten counts were recorded for this clonotype. This chain uses TRBV29-1 with TRBJ1-3, with D uncertain. V gave up 2 bases and J gave up 0 bases, with 11 bases separating them. CDR1 and CDR2 from the germline V gene are SQVTM and ANQGSEA. This CDR3 contains 15 residues. The CDR3 loop is CSVEREEPSGNTIYF. In DNA form, the CDR3 reads TGCAGCGTTGAAAGGGAGGAACCCTCTGGAAACACCATATATTTT.

This clonotype has a count of ten or more. J is TRBJ1-4 and V is TRBV3-1; no reliable D call. V lost 1 base, J lost 3 bases, and 15 bases lay in between. The CDR3 extends over 17 amino acids. Germline V gives CDR1 LGHDT, CDR2 YNNKEL (reference sequence). CDR3 in amino acids: CASSQVSPALPNEKLFF. As DNA, the CDR3 is TGTGCCAGCAGCCAAGTCTCCCCGGCCCTCCCTAATGAAAAACTGTTTTTT.